This T cell receptor (beta chain) was identified in a study of CD8+CD57+ T cells in acquired aplastic anemia. Whole-study context: When averaged, DNA from sorted CD4+ and CD8+ cells came to around 3.4 ug.

CDR1 is SGHTA, CDR2 FQGNSA, per germline. V lost 4 bases and J 11 bases, leaving 18 bases between the germline ends. The CDR3 has 14 amino acids. Worth noting for this clonotype: What it binds is not known.

Genomic DNA provided the template from which TCR beta VDJ and CDR3 profiles were obtained. MiXCR, run by TCRdb on the reads, gives a single entry per CDR3 protein. Here the sample spans roughly 160,000 distinct CDR3 sequences, about two thirds being singletons. Whole-study findings and limits: A significant difference in CD8+ Simpson's diversity between patients and controls was not found. Patients and controls shared approximately 30 CD8+ CDR3 sequences.

Only patients with CD8+CD57+ cell expansion on flow cytometry were chosen for sequencing. All participating patients were living with severe acquired aplastic anemia. Sequencing was done on a sample of sorted CD4+, CD8+, or CD8+CD57+ T cells (not recorded which) from PBMCs. This chain joins TRBV7-2 and TRBJ2-1; D possibly matches TRBD1 or TRBD2 (5 bases each). This TCR was recovered from a human donor with aplastic anemia. This chain's CDR3 is CASSYGGGLAQQFF. As DNA, the CDR3 is TGTGCCAGCAGCTATGGGGGTGGGCTAGCCCAGCAGTTCTTC. The variable domain in full, completed from reference TRBV7-2 and TRBJ2-1, reads GAGVSQSPSNKVTEKGKDVELRCDPISGHTALYWYRQSLGQGLEFLIYFQGNSAPDKSGLPSDRFSAERTGGSVSTLTIQRTQQEDSAVYLCASSYGGGLAQQFFGPGTRLTVL.